This TCR beta chain was observed in a study of blood T cell repertoires in COVID-19. The V end lost 0 bases, the J end lost 4 bases, and 10 bases lay between the germline ends. The CDR3 length is 16 residues. Germline V gene data show CDR1 as LGHNA and CDR2 as YSLEER. The method was immunoSEQ multiplex PCR; TCRdb's version includes in-frame clones alone and lacks a portion of them. This table holds about 200,000 clones, approximately 90% found once. Adults between about 18 and 95 years of age took part from fewer than 30 US areas. Cohort placement rested on clinical history that participants reported themselves.

This TCR came from a man younger than 40 who had recovered from COVID-19. The specimen sequenced was PBMCs or T cells enriched from blood (not recorded which). V and J are TRBV4-3 and TRBJ2-6; D is possibly TRBD1 (6 bases). The CDR3: CASSQDAGAGANVLTF. Written as DNA, the CDR3 is TGCGCCAGCAGCCAAGACGCAGGGGCCGGGGCCAACGTCCTGACTTTC.